These 5 T cell receptor beta chains originate from one sample sequenced in a study of blood T cell repertoires in COVID-19 (dated by TCRdb to between 2020 and 2021). The protocol used for the library was the immunoSEQ multiplex PCR assay. TCRdb stores this immuneACCESS table with in-frame sequences only. Part of the clones is absent; in the studies checked, under half of the shortfall reflects unresolved V genes, and no reason is known for the rest. The sample table shows more than 150,000 clones, and around 90% are seen once. Clones ranked in the top ten supply 0.5% to 0.75% of the sample. Sequenced input: peripheral blood. The source is a man aged 45-60 years with acute or convalescent COVID-19.

The rearrangement uses TRBV12-5 and TRBJ2-5; 8 positions match TRBD1. This CDR3 spans 14 amino acids. The V segment lost 5 bases and the J segment 5 bases; nucleotides outside the gene matches: 7. The germline gives CDR1 LGHNT, CDR2 FRNRAP. The CDR3 coding sequence is TGTGCTAGTGGTCCGGGCAGGGGGCGGGAGACCCAGTACTTC. Translated: CASGPGRGRETQYF.

This sequence joins TRBV18 and TRBJ1-5; D is unresolved. V lost 3 bases and J lost 0, with 9 bases in between. The CDR3 contains 15 residues. Per germline, CDR1 KGHSH and CDR2 LQKENI. CDR3 amino acids: CASSPMTGSNQPQHF. The CDR3 nucleotides are TGTGCCAGCTCACCCATGACTGGTAGCAATCAGCCCCAGCATTTT. Looking up the rest from reference TRBV18 and TRBJ1-5 gives the full variable domain: NAGVMQNPRHLVRRRGQEARLRCSPMKGHSHVYWYRQLPEEGLKFMVYLQKENIIDESGMPKERFSAEFPKEGPSILRIQQVVRGDSAAYFCASSPMTGSNQPQHFGDGTRLSIL.

The chain uses TRBV5-5 and TRBJ2-3; 9 bases agree with TRBD2. V trimming: 7 bases; J trimming: 5 bases; junction bases outside the gene matches: 8. CDR1 is SGHKS and CDR2 is YYEKEE in the germline V gene (reference sequence). The CDR3 sequence is 14 residues long. This chain's CDR3 is CASGLAGVGDTQYF. CDR3 nucleotides: TGTGCCAGCGGATTAGCGGGGGTCGGAGATACGCAGTATTTT.

This chain uses TRBV6-5 with TRBJ1-5, with D maybe TRBD1 (5 bases). The CDR3 runs 16 residues. Germline assignment: CDR1 MNHEY and CDR2 SVGAGI. Trimming cost V 4 bases and J 2 bases, with 15 bases left between them. In nucleotides, the CDR3 is TGTGCCAGCAGTTTTCTCCCCCTGACAGGCAATCAGCCCCAGCATTTT. This sequence encodes CASSFLPLTGNQPQHF.

The CDR3 loop reads CASSERRDYEQYF. The CDR3 coding sequence is TGTGCCAGCAGTGAACGGAGGGACTACGAGCAGTACTTC. The genes are TRBV6-1 and TRBJ2-7; the D gene is possibly TRBD2 (6 bases). The V gene's germline CDR1 is MNHNS and CDR2 SASEGT. The CDR3 consists of 13 residues. The V end lost 2 bases, the J end lost 3 bases, and 8 bases lay between the germline ends.